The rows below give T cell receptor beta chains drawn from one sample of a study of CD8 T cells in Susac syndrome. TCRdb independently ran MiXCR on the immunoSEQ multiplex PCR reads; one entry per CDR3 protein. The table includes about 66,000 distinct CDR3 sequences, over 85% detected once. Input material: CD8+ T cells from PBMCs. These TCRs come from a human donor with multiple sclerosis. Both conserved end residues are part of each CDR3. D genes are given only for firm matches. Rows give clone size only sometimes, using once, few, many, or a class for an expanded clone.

TGTGCCAGCAGTATAACCTACGAGCAGTACTTC	CASSITYEQYF	NA	TRBV11-2	TRBJ2-7	NA
TGTGCCAGCAGTTTATATTCGGACGTCAGCTCTGGAAACACCATATATTTT	CASSLYSDVSSGNTIYF	NA	TRBV27	TRBJ1-3	NA
TGCAGCGTTGAAGATCCAACAGGGGTGGTTAACTATGGCTACACCTTC	CSVEDPTGVVNYGYTF	few	TRBV29-1	TRBJ1-2	TRBD1
TGTGCCAGCAACTCCGCTGTGGGGGGTCACACAGATACGCAGTATTTT	CASNSAVGGHTDTQYF	NA	TRBV7-9	TRBJ2-3	NA
TGTGCCAGCAGCCAAGAGCGGGAGTCCGCTGCCGAGCAGTACTTC	CASSQERESAAEQYF	NA	TRBV4-2	TRBJ2-7	TRBD2
TGCAGCGTTGTGTGGGGGGAGGACTATGGCTACACCTTC	CSVVWGEDYGYTF	NA	TRBV29-1	TRBJ1-2	NA
TGCAGTGGGACTAGCGGCTCCTACAATGAGCAGTTCTTC	CSGTSGSYNEQFF	NA	TRBV20-1	TRBJ2-1	TRBD2
TGTGCCAGCAGCTTAATGCGGGAGGGGGCCTTACGCACAGATACGCAGTATTTT	CASSLMREGALRTDTQYF	NA	TRBV13	TRBJ2-3	TRBD2
TGCAGTGCTAAGAACAGGAACTCCTACGAGCAGTACTTC	CSAKNRNSYEQYF	once	TRBV20-1	TRBJ2-7	NA
TGTGCCAGCAGTTTAACGGATATTAACTACGAGCAGTACTTC	CASSLTDINYEQYF	once	TRBV28	TRBJ2-7	NA
TGCAGTGCTAGAGATTATTGGGGGGGTAACTCCTACGAGCAGTACTTC	CSARDYWGGNSYEQYF	NA	TRBV20-1	TRBJ2-7	TRBD2
TGTGCCAGCAGAGGAGGACAGGGGAACGAGCAGTACTTC	CASRGGQGNEQYF	NA	TRBV6-5	TRBJ2-7	TRBD1
TGTGCCAGCAGTCCGGGACTAGCGGGTGCGGATACGCAGTATTTT	CASSPGLAGADTQYF	NA	TRBV2	TRBJ2-3	TRBD2
TGTGCCAGCAGCATTGAGGTGGCCGATGAGCAGTTCTTC	CASSIEVADEQFF	NA	TRBV5-6	TRBJ2-1	NA
TGCAGCGTTGAAACAGGGATGGGCTATGGCTACACCTTC	CSVETGMGYGYTF	NA	TRBV29-1	TRBJ1-2	NA
TGTGCCAGCAGCTCCGGGACTAGCGGCACCGGGGAGCTGTTTTTT	CASSSGTSGTGELFF	NA	TRBV28	TRBJ2-2	TRBD2
TGTGCCAGCAGCTTAGTGGGACAGGGGCCCACCGGGGAGCTGTTTTTT	CASSLVGQGPTGELFF	NA	TRBV11-2	TRBJ2-2	TRBD1
TGTGCCAGCAGTTTCTCGGGTTATGACTATGGCTACACCTTC	CASSFSGYDYGYTF	once	TRBV12-3/TRBV12-4	TRBJ1-2	NA
TGTGCCAGCACCACTACAGGCGCAACTAATGAAAAACTGTTTTTT	CASTTTGATNEKLFF	NA	TRBV27	TRBJ1-4	NA
TGCAGCGTCTCCGGGACAGTGGGGACCCAGTACTTC	CSVSGTVGTQYF	NA	TRBV29-1	TRBJ2-5	TRBD1
TGTGCCAGCTCACCATTAAGGACAGGGGTAACTGAAGCTTTCTTT	CASSPLRTGVTEAFF	NA	TRBV18	TRBJ1-1	TRBD1
TGTGCCAGCAGCCACCGCCGGGACAGATCGGTCTATGGGGCCAACGTCCTGACTTTC	CASSHRRDRSVYGANVLTF	once	TRBV3-1	TRBJ2-6	TRBD1
TGCAGTGCACGGGACGTTTACGAGCAGTACTTC	CSARDVYEQYF	once	TRBV20-1	TRBJ2-7	NA
TGTGCCAGCAGCTCGAGGACAGGAGTTGGGTGGGTTGAAAAACTGTTTTTT	CASSSRTGVGWVEKLFF	NA	TRBV28	TRBJ1-4	TRBD1
TGTGCCAGCAGTCCATTCGAACATGAGCAGTTCTTC	CASSPFEHEQFF	NA	TRBV28	TRBJ2-1	NA
TGTGCCAGCAGCCTAGCGGGAGAAGCAAACATTCAGTACTTC	CASSLAGEANIQYF	NA	TRBV9	TRBJ2-4	TRBD2
TGCGCCAGCAGCCCTGAGGCCTACAATGAGCAGTTCTTC	CASSPEAYNEQFF	NA	TRBV4-3	TRBJ2-1	NA
TGTGCCAGCAGCTTCGGGGTTTTGGGGTCCACCGGGGAGCTGTTTTTT	CASSFGVLGSTGELFF	NA	TRBV13	TRBJ2-2	NA
TGTGCCAGCAGCAGTGACCCCTACAATCAGCCCCAGCATTTT	CASSSDPYNQPQHF	NA	TRBV28	TRBJ1-5	NA
TGTGCCAGCACCCTTGGGACTAGCGGGTACAATGAGCAGTTCTTC	CASTLGTSGYNEQFF	NA	TRBV27	TRBJ2-1	TRBD2
TGCAGTGCCGAGACTAGCGGGGGATACGAGCAGTACTTC	CSAETSGGYEQYF	NA	TRBV20-1	TRBJ2-7	TRBD2
TGTGCCAGCAGCCGCGGGACACGAGACCTTGGCTACACCTTC	CASSRGTRDLGYTF	NA	TRBV28	TRBJ1-2	NA
TGTGCCAGCAGCTCCGACACCGATGATGGCTACACCTTC	CASSSDTDDGYTF	NA	TRBV7-9	TRBJ1-2	NA
TGTGCCTGGAGTGTCGGGGGCCCCTACGAGCAGTACTTC	CAWSVGGPYEQYF	NA	TRBV30	TRBJ2-7	NA
TGTGCCAGCAGCCTACTAGCGGGGGAACAAGAGACCCAGTACTTC	CASSLLAGEQETQYF	NA	TRBV13	TRBJ2-5	TRBD2
TGTGCCAGCACCCCAGATGGGACCGGGACTAGCGGAAATGAGCAGTTCTTC	CASTPDGTGTSGNEQFF	NA	TRBV3-1	TRBJ2-1	TRBD2
TGTGCCAGCAGCGAAACAGGGGGCACCTACGAGCAGTACTTC	CASSETGGTYEQYF	once	TRBV2	TRBJ2-7	TRBD1
TGTGCCAGCACCTCCTCGACCGGGACAGCCGGGCTGATATACTTC	CASTSSTGTAGLIYF	NA	TRBV27	TRBJ2-7	TRBD1
TGTGCCAGCAGCTCCGGACAGTCTAATGAAAAACTGTTTTTT	CASSSGQSNEKLFF	NA	TRBV7-9	TRBJ1-4	NA
TGTGCCAGCAGTTACGCGGGGAGCAACGAGCAGTACTTC	CASSYAGSNEQYF	NA	TRBV6-2/TRBV6-3	TRBJ2-7	NA
TGCAGCGTTGAAGATGGGGGGACTAGCAGGCTCAATGAGCAGTTCTTC	CSVEDGGTSRLNEQFF	NA	TRBV29-1	TRBJ2-1	TRBD2
TGTGCCAGCAGTGACGACAGGTCAACCGGGGAGCTGTTTTTT	CASSDDRSTGELFF	NA	TRBV6-4	TRBJ2-2	NA
TGTGCCAGCAGCCCCTTAGGGGGCTCCTACAATGAGCAGTTCTTC	CASSPLGGSYNEQFF	NA	TRBV7-8	TRBJ2-1	NA
TGTGCCACCAGTGATTTATCAGGGGCCACAGATACGCAGTATTTT	CATSDLSGATDTQYF	once	TRBV24-1	TRBJ2-3	NA
TGTGCCAGCAGCCGGTATTCGACAGGGAAGCGCGGAGAAAAACTGTTTTTT	CASSRYSTGKRGEKLFF	NA	TRBV12-3/TRBV12-4	TRBJ1-4	TRBD1
TGCAGCGTTGAAGGGGACGGAACCTACAATGAGCAGTTCTTC	CSVEGDGTYNEQFF	NA	TRBV29-1	TRBJ2-1	NA
TGTGCCACCAGCGTAGCAGCCTCCTTCTATGGCTACACCTTC	CATSVAASFYGYTF	NA	TRBV15	TRBJ1-2	NA
TGTGCCAGCAGTTGGACGGGAGGCGAGCAGTACTTC	CASSWTGGEQYF	NA	TRBV27	TRBJ2-7	TRBD2
TGCGCCAGCAGCCAAGATTCCACCCTTGGGGCCAACGTCCTGACTTTC	CASSQDSTLGANVLTF	NA	TRBV4-3	TRBJ2-6	NA
TGTGCCAGCAGCTTGGCCCCAGGGCACGACCATGGCTACACCTTC	CASSLAPGHDHGYTF	NA	TRBV7-3	TRBJ1-2	NA
TGTGCCAGCAGTTGGGCTAGCGGGAGCGACCAAGAGACCCAGTACTTC	CASSWASGSDQETQYF	NA	TRBV12-3/TRBV12-4	TRBJ2-5	TRBD2
TGTGCCAGCAGACTTCAGCTGACAGCCAACCCCGGCCGAGCTTTCTTT	CASRLQLTANPGRAFF	NA	TRBV27	TRBJ1-1	NA
TGTGCCAGTAGTATAGGTTCGAACAATGAGCAGTTCTTC	CASSIGSNNEQFF	NA	TRBV19	TRBJ2-1	NA
TGTGCCAGCAGTCTACCTCAGGGACCTGAAGCTTTCTTT	CASSLPQGPEAFF	NA	TRBV28	TRBJ1-1	NA
TGCAGTGCTAGAGACCCAGGGAAACGCACTGAAGCTTTCTTT	CSARDPGKRTEAFF	NA	TRBV20-1	TRBJ1-1	NA
TGCAGTGCAAATGCCTACGAGCAGTACTTC	CSANAYEQYF	NA	TRBV20-1	TRBJ2-7	NA
TGTGCCAGCAGGCCCCGGGAGGTCACTGAAGCTTTCTTT	CASRPREVTEAFF	NA	TRBV5-4	TRBJ1-1	NA